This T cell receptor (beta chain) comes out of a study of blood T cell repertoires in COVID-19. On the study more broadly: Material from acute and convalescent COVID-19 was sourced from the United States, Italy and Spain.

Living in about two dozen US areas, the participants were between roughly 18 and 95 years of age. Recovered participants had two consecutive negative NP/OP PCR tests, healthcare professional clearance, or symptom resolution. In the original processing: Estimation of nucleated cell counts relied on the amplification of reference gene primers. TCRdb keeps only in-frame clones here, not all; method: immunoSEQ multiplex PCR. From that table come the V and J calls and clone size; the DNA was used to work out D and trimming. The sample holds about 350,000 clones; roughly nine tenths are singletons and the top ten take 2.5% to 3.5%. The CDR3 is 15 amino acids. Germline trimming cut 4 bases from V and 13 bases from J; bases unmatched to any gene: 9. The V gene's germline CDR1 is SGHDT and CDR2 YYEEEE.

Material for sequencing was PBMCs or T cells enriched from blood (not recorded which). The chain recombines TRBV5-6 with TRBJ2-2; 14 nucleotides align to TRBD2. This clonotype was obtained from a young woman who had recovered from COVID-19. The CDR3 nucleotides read TGTGCCAGCAGCGATGGGACTAGCGGGAGACCCGTGCTGTTTTTT. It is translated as CASSDGTSGRPVLFF.